The clone carrying this T cell receptor beta chain was picked up a small number of times. The target antigen is unknown. Per the germline V gene, CDR1 is MGHRA and CDR2 is YSYEKL. The CDR3 runs 15 residues. V lost 1 base and J 7 bases, leaving 13 bases between the germline ends. This sample is part of a study of shared clonotypes between healthy human individuals. Findings and limits, study-wide: Clonotypes shared by all four sorted-subset donors had higher generation probabilities than non-shared clonotypes.

TCRdb's copy holds only in-frame clones and misses some; the assay was immunoSEQ multiplex PCR. The sample includes fewer than 1.4 million clones, approximately 80% of them seen just once. A CD45RA-negative memory subset and a CD45RA+ naive subset were separated from the CD4+ cells. The clonotype comes from a man between 18 and 35 years old in good health. Some clones in this sample may be carry-over from other donors' samples. Sample: memory CD4+ T cells from PBMCs. The subset denotes: CD45RA-negative fraction. The chain is built from TRBV4-1 and TRBJ2-2, with D tentatively TRBD2 (6 bases). The CDR3 bases are TGCGCCAGCAGCCAAGTCGGGAGTCCGGTCGGGGAGCTGTTTTTT. The encoded protein is CASSQVGSPVGELFF.